Presented here are 21 T cell receptor beta chains from one specimen sequenced in a study of blood T cell repertoires in COVID-19. The data were produced by immunoSEQ multiplex PCR, yet TCRdb's version contains in-frame clones alone and is incomplete. This table holds around 300,000 clones, approximately 86% found once. The sequenced sample was peripheral blood. These receptors originate from a woman aged 25 to 39 who had recovered from COVID-19.

The CDR3 DNA is TGTGCCAGCAGCCAAGATCGGGGAAGTCCAACCAACTATGGCTACACCTTC. Its protein is CASSQDRGSPTNYGYTF. This chain joins TRBV3-1 (or the pseudogene TRBV3-2) and TRBJ1-2; D not resolved. Trimming took off 0 bases at V and 2 bases at J, with 16 bases between the two ends. There are 17 residues in the CDR3. Germline CDR1 reads LGHDT; CDR2 reads YNNKEL (reference sequence).

The gene calls are TRBV25-1 and TRBJ2-7, with TRBD2 as a possible D gene (6 bases). Germline V lookup: CDR1 MGHDK, CDR2 SYGVNS. The CDR3 is 13 amino acids. V dropped 6 bases and J dropped 5 bases, with 14 bases sitting between them. CDR3 amino acids: CASSLGGIDEQYF. Here the CDR3 DNA reads TGTGCCAGCAGCCTTGGAGGGATCGACGAGCAGTACTTC.

The table lists this clone with a count of one. This chain joins TRBV29-1 and TRBJ2-3; 11 positions match TRBD1. The CDR3 consists of 15 residues. V was clipped by 6 bases and J by 4 bases; unmatched bases: 9. In germline, CDR1 is SQVTM, CDR2 ANQGSEA. Here the CDR3 reads CSVTKGTGGADTQYF. CDR3 in DNA: TGCAGCGTCACAAAGGGGACAGGGGGTGCAGATACGCAGTATTTT.

This chain joins TRBV9 and TRBJ1-1; 11 positions agree with TRBD1. In germline, CDR1 is SGDLS, CDR2 YYNGEE. The CDR3 runs to 15 residues. The junction had 3 bases not matched to a gene; V was cut back by 2 bases and J by 3 bases. Here the CDR3 reads CASSVGQGVDTEAFF. The CDR3 nucleotides read TGTGCCAGCAGCGTGGGACAGGGGGTGGACACTGAAGCTTTCTTT. Looking up the rest from reference TRBV9 and TRBJ1-1 gives the full variable domain: DSGVTQTPKHLITATGQRVTLRCSPRSGDLSVYWYQQSLDQGLQFLIQYYNGEERAKGNILERFSAQQFPDLHSELNLSSLELGDSALYFCASSVGQGVDTEAFFGQGTRLTVV.

At least ten counts were recorded for this clone. The same CDR3 also results from other DNA sequences found in this sample. The V and J genes are TRBV3-1 (or the pseudogene TRBV3-2) and TRBJ2-7; D is possibly TRBD2 (5 bases). Deletions cut 3 bases from V and 6 bases from J, with 9 bases between. This CDR3 region has 12 residues. Looked up from germline, CDR1 is LGHDT and CDR2 is YNNKEL (reference sequence). CDR3 protein: CASSQVEGEQYF. The CDR3 nucleotides read TGTGCCAGCAGCCAGGTAGAGGGCGAGCAGTACTTC.

This chain joins TRBV2 and TRBJ1-6; maybe TRBD1 (5 bases). This CDR3 contains 13 residues. Germline lookup yields CDR1 SNHLY and CDR2 FYNNEI. The V end was cut by 5 bases, the J end by 5 bases, with 7 bases between. CDR3 nucleotides: TGTGCCAGCAGTCCAGGGAATAATTCACCCCTCCACTTT. This encodes CASSPGNNSPLHF.

This chain links TRBV10-3 with TRBJ2-5; TRBD1 agrees at 8 bases. Germline V gene lookup returns CDR1 ENHRY and CDR2 SYGVKD. The CDR3 covers 14 residues. The J segment lost 3 bases and the V segment lost 6 bases, leaving 6 bases of the junction unmatched. In DNA, the CDR3 is TGTGCCATCAGCCTAGGACAGGGCGAAGAGACCCAGTACTTC. This encodes CAISLGQGEETQYF.

This clone was picked up a small number of times. The chain is built from TRBV28 and TRBJ1-1; no clear D gene. Germline values: CDR1 MDHEN, CDR2 SYDVKM. The CDR3 runs to 12 residues. V shed 3 bases and J shed 6 bases, with 8 bases lying between them. CDR3 in amino acids: CASSFRVAEAFF. CDR3 coding DNA: TGTGCCAGCAGTTTTAGAGTGGCTGAAGCTTTCTTT.

In DNA form, the CDR3 reads TGTGCCAGCAGCCAAGAAGGCGGGTTAGACATTCAGTACTTC. This gives the protein CASSQEGGLDIQYF. V usage is TRBV3-1 (or the pseudogene TRBV3-2) and J usage is TRBJ2-4; D possibly corresponds to TRBD2 (5 bases). The V end was cut by 0 bases, the J end by 8 bases, with 11 bases between. Looked up from germline, CDR1 is LGHDT and CDR2 is YNNKEL (reference sequence). The CDR3 consists of 14 residues.

V usage is TRBV21-1 and J usage is TRBJ2-1; TRBD1 is the table's D call, not checked against the DNA. TRBV21-1 is termed a pseudogene. This CDR3 is 15 amino acids long. The CDR3 coding sequence is TGTGCCAGCAGTCGAATCAGGGATTCCTACAATGAGCAGTTCTTC. Translation gives CASSRIRDSYNEQFF.

This sequence joins TRBV5-1 and TRBJ1-1; TRBD1 aligns across 11 bases. With V trimmed by 0 bases and J by 1 base, 5 bases remained unmatched. CDR3 size: 17 residues. Per germline, CDR1 SGHRS and CDR2 YFSETQ. CDR3 protein: CASSLAGQGAGNTEAFF. The CDR3, as DNA: TGCGCCAGCAGCTTGGCAGGACAGGGGGCCGGGAACACTGAAGCTTTCTTT.

This clone was observed a few times. The V gene is TRBV18, the J gene TRBJ2-7, with D unresolved. V was pared by 3 bases and J by 2 bases, with 14 bases between. The CDR3 runs to 15 residues. CDR1 and CDR2 from the germline V gene are KGHSH and LQKENI. CDR3: CASSPSPGEAYEQYF. Here the CDR3 DNA reads TGTGCCAGCTCACCCTCCCCCGGAGAAGCCTACGAGCAGTACTTC.

The V and J genes are TRBV6-1 and TRBJ1-2; no clear D gene. Germline CDR1 reads MNHNS; CDR2 reads SASEGT. This CDR3 region has 14 residues. Trimming cost V 2 bases and J 8 bases, with 15 bases left between them. CDR3 loop: CASSEMRGLRGYTF. The CDR3 DNA reads TGTGCCAGCAGTGAAATGAGAGGGCTCCGGGGCTACACCTTC.

This rearrangement joins TRBV2 to TRBJ1-4; 10 nucleotides agree with TRBD1. The J segment lost 4 bases and the V segment lost 7 bases, leaving 6 bases of the junction unmatched. This CDR3 has 15 amino acids. Per germline, CDR1 SNHLY and CDR2 FYNNEI. The CDR3 DNA sequence: TGTGCCAGCAAAGGGGGGGACAGGGGTAATGAAAAACTGTTTTTT. Protein product: CASKGGDRGNEKLFF. The whole variable domain, remainder taken from reference TRBV2 and TRBJ1-4, is EPEVTQTPSHQVTQMGQEVILRCVPISNHLYFYWYRQILGQKVEFLVSFYNNEISEKSEIFDDQFSVERPDGSNFTLKIRSTKLEDSAMYFCASKGGDRGNEKLFFGSGTQLSVL.

The rearrangement joins TRBV7-2 to TRBJ1-6; weak D call: TRBD1 (6 bases). The CDR3 sequence is 16 residues long. The V end was cut by 5 bases, the J end by 4 bases, with 15 bases between. Germline-derived CDR1 and CDR2 are SGHTA and FQGNSA. The CDR3 region has the DNA TGTGCCAGCAGCCCGACAGGACTCGGGTATAATTCACCCCTCCACTTT. Its protein is CASSPTGLGYNSPLHF.

The CDR3 DNA is TGTGCCCAAAGGCAGGGACAGAACTATGGCTACACCTTC. This gives the protein CAQRQGQNYGYTF. The J gene is TRBJ1-2, the V gene TRBV30, with TRBD1 matching over 7 bases. The CDR3 consists of 13 residues. CDR1 and CDR2 (germline): GTSNPN, SVGIG (reference sequence). The V segment lost 8 bases and the J segment 2 bases; nucleotides outside the gene matches: 8.

The CDR3 loop reads CATGQAVYEQYF. In nucleotides, the CDR3 is TGTGCCACCGGACAGGCGGTATACGAGCAGTACTTC. The chain uses TRBV2 and TRBJ2-7, with 7 bases aligning to TRBD1. The CDR3 length is 12 residues. V was clipped by 10 bases and J by 4 bases; unmatched bases: 7. The V gene's germline CDR1 is SNHLY and CDR2 FYNNEI.

J is TRBJ2-1 and V is TRBV9; tentative D call: TRBD2 (5 bases). Trimming left V 0 bases short and J 6 bases short, with 7 bases between. Germline V gives CDR1 SGDLS, CDR2 YYNGEE. This CDR3 spans 13 amino acids. The CDR3 is CASSVAGLNEQFF. The DNA for the CDR3 is TGTGCCAGCAGCGTAGCTGGACTCAATGAGCAGTTCTTC.

The CDR3 reads CSVPGQGNDEQFF. The CDR3 coding sequence is TGCAGCGTCCCGGGACAGGGAAACGATGAGCAGTTCTTC. The chain is built from TRBV29-1 and TRBJ2-1; TRBD1 agrees at 9 bases. The CDR3 spans 13 residues. V trimming: 6 bases; J trimming: 8 bases; junction bases outside the gene matches: 8. CDR1 SQVTM and CDR2 ANQGSEA come from the germline V gene.

The J gene is TRBJ1-2, the V gene TRBV7-9; 7 bases map to TRBD1. Per germline, CDR1 SEHNR and CDR2 FQNEAQ (reference sequence). J lost 2 bases, V lost 4 bases, and 10 bases had no gene match. The CDR3 extends over 16 amino acids. The CDR3 sequence is CASSSDPTGTNYGYTF. DNA for the CDR3: TGTGCCAGCAGCTCAGACCCGACAGGGACGAACTATGGCTACACCTTC.

V is TRBV19 and J is TRBJ1-2, with 7 bases lining up with TRBD1. V lost 4 bases, J lost 8 bases, and 16 bases stayed unmatched. Germline V gives CDR1 LNHDA, CDR2 SQIVND (reference sequence). The CDR3 spans 16 residues. CDR3 region: CASSTRLRGRRHGYTF. The CDR3 DNA sequence: TGTGCCAGTAGTACCCGTTTGAGGGGGCGCAGGCACGGCTACACCTTC.